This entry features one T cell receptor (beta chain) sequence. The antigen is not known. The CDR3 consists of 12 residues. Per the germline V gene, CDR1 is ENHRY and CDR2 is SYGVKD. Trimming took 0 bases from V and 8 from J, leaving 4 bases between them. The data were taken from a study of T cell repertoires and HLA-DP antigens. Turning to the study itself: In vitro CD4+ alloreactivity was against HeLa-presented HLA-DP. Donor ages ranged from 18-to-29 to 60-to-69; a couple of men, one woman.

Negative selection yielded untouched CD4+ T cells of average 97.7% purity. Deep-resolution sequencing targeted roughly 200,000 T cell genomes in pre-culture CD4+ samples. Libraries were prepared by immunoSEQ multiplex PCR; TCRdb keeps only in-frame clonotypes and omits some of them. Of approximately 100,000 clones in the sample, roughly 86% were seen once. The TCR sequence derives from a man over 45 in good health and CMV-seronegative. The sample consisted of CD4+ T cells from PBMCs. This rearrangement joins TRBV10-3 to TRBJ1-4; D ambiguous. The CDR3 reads CAISESTEKLFF. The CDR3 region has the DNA TGTGCCATCAGTGAGTCGACAGAAAAACTGTTTTTT.